The entry below gives a single TCR beta chain sequence along with its context. Its antigen is not known. This CDR3 has 11 amino acids. From germline, CDR1 is SGHTA and CDR2 FQGNSA. Trimming removed 1 base from V and 8 bases from J, with 5 bases in between. The data are from a study of T cell repertoires in cytomegalovirus infection. Looking at the study overall: Both a matching HLA type and CMV infection were indicated by public TCR beta signatures. General observations from the study: CMV carriers having the relevant HLA were flagged by cumulative public TCR beta family frequency. HLA-C-restricted CMV clonotypes gave the most frequent clonotype in two of eight donors.

TCRdb recomputed calls from the reads with MiXCR, one row per CDR3 protein. This table holds around 290,000 distinct CDR3 sequences, 20% to 30% found once. V is TRBV7-2 and J is TRBJ1-2; D gene uncertain. This clonotype was obtained from a human donor in good health (CMV status not recorded). Some clones in this sample may be carry-over from other donors' samples. Sequencing was carried out using PBMCs. CDR3 in amino acids: CASSLEYGYTF. The CDR3 bases are TGTGCCAGCAGCTTAGAATACGGCTACACCTTC.